A selection of T cell receptor beta chains follows, all from one sample in a study of blood T cell repertoires in COVID-19. Assay used: immunoSEQ multiplex PCR; TCRdb lists only in-frame clones, some missing. The sample records roughly 230,000 clones, roughly 87% being singletons. Sequenced: peripheral blood. These receptors all come from a human donor in a cohort sampled during active COVID-19. Both conserved end residues are part of each CDR3. The D gene is left open where the match is weak. Clone size is shown for a subset of rows, as once, few, many or a class of expanded clone.

j_call,clone_size,d_call,v_call,cdr3_nt,cdr3_aa
TRBJ1-6,-,-,TRBV6-6,TGTGCCAGCAGTTACGGGGGGGTCGTTTCACCCCTCCACTTT,CASSYGGVVSPLHF
TRBJ1-1,-,TRBD1,TRBV7-2,TGTGCCACTACAAGGGGACAGACGAACACTGAAGCTTTCTTT,CATTRGQTNTEAFF
TRBJ2-7,-,-,TRBV25-1,TGTGCCAGCAGTGATAAACATGCGGACGAGCAGTACTTC,CASSDKHADEQYF
TRBJ1-1,-,TRBD1,TRBV6-2/TRBV6-3,TGTGCCAGCAGTTACATAGGACAGGGAGACGAAGCTTTCTTT,CASSYIGQGDEAFF
TRBJ2-2,-,TRBD2,TRBV4-3,TGCGCCAGCAGCCAAGACGCAGGGAGGGCGGCGAGAGGGGAGCTGTTTTTT,CASSQDAGRAARGELFF
TRBJ2-3,-,TRBD2,TRBV6-2/TRBV6-3,TGTGCCAGCAGTTCACCATACCGACTAGCGGGAGCGGAAGATACGCAGTATTTT,CASSSPYRLAGAEDTQYF
TRBJ1-5,-,TRBD1,TRBV19,TGTGCCAGTAGTATGTCAGGGGGACAACAGCCCCAGCATTTT,CASSMSGGQQPQHF
TRBJ1-6,-,TRBD1,TRBV4-3,TGCGCCAGCAGCCAAGGAGGAGGGGGCTTCTCACCCCTCCACTTT,CASSQGGGGFSPLHF
TRBJ2-5,-,TRBD2,TRBV6-5,TGTGCCAGCAGACCTAGCGGGAGAACCGAGACCCAGTACTTC,CASRPSGRTETQYF
TRBJ1-5,-,-,TRBV28,TGTGCCAGCAAAGGAGATCAGCCCCAGCATTTT,CASKGDQPQHF
TRBJ1-2,once,TRBD1,TRBV6-2/TRBV6-3,TGTGCCAGCAGTTACGGGACAGGGGGCTATGGCTACACCTTC,CASSYGTGGYGYTF
TRBJ2-7,-,TRBD2,TRBV19,TGTGCCAGTAGTTGGGGACTAGTGGGTTACGAGCAGTACTTC,CASSWGLVGYEQYF
TRBJ2-7,-,-,TRBV25-1,TGTGCCAGCAGTGATGAATTAGGGGACTACGAGCAGTACTTC,CASSDELGDYEQYF
TRBJ2-7,once,-,TRBV12-3/TRBV12-4,TGTGCCAGCAGTTACTATTTCTACGAGCAGTACTTC,CASSYYFYEQYF
TRBJ1-1,-,-,TRBV19,TGTGCCAGTAGTCCGAGCGGGCTGAACACTGAAGCTTTCTTT,CASSPSGLNTEAFF
TRBJ1-3,once,-,TRBV5-4,TGTGCCAGCAGCTTTGACGGGGGGGCCTCTGGAAACACCATATATTTT,CASSFDGGASGNTIYF
TRBJ1-2,-,TRBD1,TRBV5-1,TGCGCCAGCAGCACAAGACAGGGGCCCTATGGCTACACCTTC,CASSTRQGPYGYTF
TRBJ1-2,-,-,TRBV30,TGTGCCTGGAGTGTTCCAGGGCGAGACTATGGCTACACCTTC,CAWSVPGRDYGYTF
TRBJ1-1,-,-,TRBV7-9,TGTGCCAGCAGCTTCCCGGGGGGAGAAGCTTTCTTT,CASSFPGGEAFF
TRBJ1-5,-,TRBD1,TRBV28,TGTGCCAGCAGTTTATTGAGATTAGTAAGGGACAGGGACAAGCCCCAGCATTTT,CASSLLRLVRDRDKPQHF
TRBJ2-2,-,-,TRBV7-6,TGTGCCAGCAGCTTAGTATATATTCGCAGGGGAAACACCGGGGAGCTGTTTTTT,CASSLVYIRRGNTGELFF
TRBJ2-1,-,TRBD2,TRBV7-8,TGTGCCAGCAGCTTGGGCGGGAGTTCTAGCTACAATGAGCAGTTCTTC,CASSLGGSSSYNEQFF
TRBJ1-1,-,-,TRBV4-3,TGCGCCAGCAGCCAAGAGGCCGCCTCCACTGAAGCTTTCTTT,CASSQEAASTEAFF
TRBJ2-5,-,-,TRBV3-1/TRBV3-2,TGTGCCAGCAGGCCCTACTCTCTGAGACAAGAGACCCAGTACTTC,CASRPYSLRQETQYF
TRBJ1-1,once,-,TRBV4-3,TGCGCCAGCAGCCACTTCAGGGACTCGAACACTGAAGCTTTCTTT,CASSHFRDSNTEAFF
TRBJ2-1,-,TRBD2,TRBV5-1,TGCGCCAGCAGCTTGGACGGACTAGCCGTCTACAATGAGCAGTTCTTC,CASSLDGLAVYNEQFF
TRBJ1-4,-,-,TRBV5-8,TGTGCCAGCAGGCCGCGGGATTCTAATGAAAAACTGTTTTTT,CASRPRDSNEKLFF
TRBJ2-3,-,-,TRBV4-3,TGCGCCAGCAGCCAAGATATACGGGAACGGATAAATACGCAGTATTTT,CASSQDIRERINTQYF
TRBJ1-6,-,-,TRBV6-1,TGTGCCAGCAGTGACGGACAGCGAGGCGTTGGGTCACCCCTCCACTTT,CASSDGQRGVGSPLHF
TRBJ1-5,-,-,TRBV19,TGTGCCAGTAGTATTAGGGGGAGTCTCGAGGGTCAGCCCCAGCATTTT,CASSIRGSLEGQPQHF
TRBJ2-5,-,-,TRBV27,TGTGCCAGCAGTTTAGGGCCTATACAAGAGACCCAGTACTTC,CASSLGPIQETQYF
TRBJ2-3,-,TRBD1,TRBV18,TGTGCCAGCTCGCCCAGACAGGGTACAGATACGCAGTATTTT,CASSPRQGTDTQYF
TRBJ1-5,-,TRBD1,TRBV6-2/TRBV6-3,TGTGCCAGCAGCTTCGACAGGGTACGGAATCAGCCCCAGCATTTT,CASSFDRVRNQPQHF
TRBJ2-1,-,-,TRBV11-2,TGTGCCAGCAGCCTCCTCCCAGGATACAATGAGCAGTTCTTC,CASSLLPGYNEQFF
TRBJ1-3,-,-,TRBV19,TGTGCCAGTACTGGTGCCCTACTAATAAGAAACACCATATATTTT,CASTGALLIRNTIYF
TRBJ2-1,-,-,TRBV9,TGTGCCAGCAGCGTAGATCCTAGCCCCAATGAGCAGTTCTTC,CASSVDPSPNEQFF
TRBJ2-2,few,-,TRBV10-3,TGTGCCATCAGCCTCACCGGGGAGCTGTTTTTT,CAISLTGELFF
TRBJ2-7,-,-,TRBV12-3/TRBV12-4,TGTGCCAGCAGTCCGCAGGGGGGTTACGAGCAGTACTTC,CASSPQGGYEQYF
TRBJ1-6,-,-,TRBV6-5,TGTGCCAGCAGTCTCGCACAGGGACGGGGTTCACCCCTCCACTTT,CASSLAQGRGSPLHF
TRBJ1-4,-,-,TRBV6-1,TGTGCCAGCAGTGAAGTTCGGGGGGCCGGTGAAAAACTGTTTTTT,CASSEVRGAGEKLFF
TRBJ2-1,-,TRBD1,TRBV19,TGTGCCAGTAGTATGCTAGGGGGCAGCTCCTACAATGAGCAGTTCTTC,CASSMLGGSSYNEQFF
TRBJ1-1,-,-,TRBV28,TGCAATGTGGGGGGAGCCAACACTGAAGCTTTCTTT,CNVGGANTEAFF
TRBJ1-2,-,TRBD1,TRBV28,TGTGCCAGCAGTTCGGGACAGGCGAACTATGGCTACACCTTC,CASSSGQANYGYTF
TRBJ2-7,-,TRBD1,TRBV27,TGTGCCAGCAGTTTATCGATCCAAGGACAGGGGGCGTACGAGCAGTACTTC,CASSLSIQGQGAYEQYF
TRBJ1-6,-,TRBD1,TRBV19,TGTGCCAGTAGCCCCAGAGGGACAGACTTAGGTTCACCCCTCCACTTT,CASSPRGTDLGSPLHF
TRBJ1-4,-,-,TRBV28,TGTGCCAGCAGTCCTGGACAGTGGTTCGTGGAAAAACTGTTTTTT,CASSPGQWFVEKLFF
TRBJ1-1,-,-,TRBV2,TGTGCCCATGCGAGGGTGAACACTGAAGCTTTCTTT,CAHARVNTEAFF
TRBJ2-1,-,-,TRBV7-8,TGTGCCAGCAGCTTCCGAACAGGGATGGGGCTAGGCGAGCAGTTCTTC,CASSFRTGMGLGEQFF
TRBJ2-1,-,TRBD2,TRBV4-1,TGCGCCAGCAGCCAAGATCGGCTAGCGGGAAATTATGAGCAGTTCTTC,CASSQDRLAGNYEQFF
TRBJ1-1,-,TRBD1,TRBV5-4,TGTGCCAGCAGCGTGACAGGGGATGACACTGAAGCTTTCTTT,CASSVTGDDTEAFF